This T cell receptor (beta chain) appears in the sequencing data of a study of blood T cell repertoires in COVID-19. Study-level background: Both acute and convalescent COVID-19 samples were obtained from the United States, Italy and Spain.

With regard to this clone: This sample includes further DNA sequences coding for the same CDR3.

In the original analysis: The authors estimated nucleated cell counts from reference gene primer amplification. Libraries were prepared by immunoSEQ multiplex PCR; TCRdb keeps only in-frame clonotypes and omits some of them. V and J calls and clone size are as listed in that table; D and trimming were resolved from the DNA. This sample has roughly 120,000 clones; roughly nine tenths occur once, and the top ten carry around 2.1%. V lost 0 bases, J lost 8 bases, and 3 bases stayed unmatched. CDR1 and CDR2 from the germline V gene are SGHRS and YFSETQ. This CDR3 has 13 residues. Seattle cases were enrolled at active infection and followed longitudinally.

This TCR was recovered from a man aged 45 to 65 with COVID-19, enrolled during active disease. The rearrangement joins TRBV5-1 to TRBJ1-1; TRBD1 aligns across 8 bases. The sample was peripheral blood. The CDR3: CASSLDRTGEAFF. For the CDR3, the DNA is TGCGCCAGCAGCTTGGACAGGACAGGGGAAGCTTTCTTT. The whole variable domain, filled in from reference TRBV5-1 and TRBJ1-1, reads KAGVTQTPRYLIKTRGQQVTLSCSPISGHRSVSWYQQTPGQGLQFLFEYFSETQRNKGNFPGRFSGRQFSNSRSEMNVSTLELGDSALYLCASSLDRTGEAFFGQGTRLTVV.